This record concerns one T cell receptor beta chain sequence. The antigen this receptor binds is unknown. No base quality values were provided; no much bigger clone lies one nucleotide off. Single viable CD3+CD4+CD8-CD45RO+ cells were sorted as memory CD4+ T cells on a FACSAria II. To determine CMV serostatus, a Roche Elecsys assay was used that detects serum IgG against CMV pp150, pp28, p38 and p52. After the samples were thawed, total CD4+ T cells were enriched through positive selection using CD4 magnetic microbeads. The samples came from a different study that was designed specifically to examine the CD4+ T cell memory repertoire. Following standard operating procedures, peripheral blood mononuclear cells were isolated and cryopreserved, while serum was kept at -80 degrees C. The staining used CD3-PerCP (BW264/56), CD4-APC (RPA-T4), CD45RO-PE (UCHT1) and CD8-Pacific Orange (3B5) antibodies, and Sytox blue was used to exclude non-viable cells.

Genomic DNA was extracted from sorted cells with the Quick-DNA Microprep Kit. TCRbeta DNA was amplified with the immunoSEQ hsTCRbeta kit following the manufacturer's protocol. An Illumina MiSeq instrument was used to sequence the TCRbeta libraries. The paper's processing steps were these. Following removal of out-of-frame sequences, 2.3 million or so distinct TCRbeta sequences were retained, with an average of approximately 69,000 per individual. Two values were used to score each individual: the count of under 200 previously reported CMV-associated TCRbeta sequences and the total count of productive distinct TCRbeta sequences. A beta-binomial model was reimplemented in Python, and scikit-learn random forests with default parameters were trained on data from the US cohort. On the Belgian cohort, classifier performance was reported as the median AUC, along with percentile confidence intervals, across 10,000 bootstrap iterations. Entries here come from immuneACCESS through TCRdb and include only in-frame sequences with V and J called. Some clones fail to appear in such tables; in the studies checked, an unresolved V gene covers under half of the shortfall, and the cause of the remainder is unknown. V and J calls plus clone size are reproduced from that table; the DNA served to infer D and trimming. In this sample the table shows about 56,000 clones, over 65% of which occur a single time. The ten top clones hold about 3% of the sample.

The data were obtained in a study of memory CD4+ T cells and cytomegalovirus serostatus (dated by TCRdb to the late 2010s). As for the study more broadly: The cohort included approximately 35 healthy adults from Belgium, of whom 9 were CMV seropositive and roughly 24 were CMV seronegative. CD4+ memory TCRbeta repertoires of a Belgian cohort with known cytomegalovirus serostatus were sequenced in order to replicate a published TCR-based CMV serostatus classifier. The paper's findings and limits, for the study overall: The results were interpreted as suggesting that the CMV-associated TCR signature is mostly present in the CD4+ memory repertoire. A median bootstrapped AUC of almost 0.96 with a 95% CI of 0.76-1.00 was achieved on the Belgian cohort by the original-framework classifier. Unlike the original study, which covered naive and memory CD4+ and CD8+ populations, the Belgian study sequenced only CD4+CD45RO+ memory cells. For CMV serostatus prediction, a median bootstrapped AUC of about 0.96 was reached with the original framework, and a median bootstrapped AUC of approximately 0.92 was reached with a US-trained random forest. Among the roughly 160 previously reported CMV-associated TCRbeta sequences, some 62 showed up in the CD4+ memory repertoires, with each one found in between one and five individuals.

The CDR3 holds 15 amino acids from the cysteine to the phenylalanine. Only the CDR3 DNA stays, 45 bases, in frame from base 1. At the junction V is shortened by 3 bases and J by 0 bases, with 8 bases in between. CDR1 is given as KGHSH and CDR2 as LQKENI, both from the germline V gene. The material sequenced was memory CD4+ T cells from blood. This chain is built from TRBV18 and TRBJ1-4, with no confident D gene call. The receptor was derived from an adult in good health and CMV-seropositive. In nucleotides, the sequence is TGTGCCAGCTCACCTACCGATGCAACTAATGAAAAACTGTTTTTT. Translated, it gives CASSPTDATNEKLFF.